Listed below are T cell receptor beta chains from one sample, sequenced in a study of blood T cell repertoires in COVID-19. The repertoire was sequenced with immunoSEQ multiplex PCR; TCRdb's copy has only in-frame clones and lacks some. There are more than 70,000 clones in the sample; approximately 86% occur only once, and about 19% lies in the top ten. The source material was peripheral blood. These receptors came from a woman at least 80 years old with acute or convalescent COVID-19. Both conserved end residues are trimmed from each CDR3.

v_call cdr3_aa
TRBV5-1 ASSYREGNTEAF
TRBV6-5 ASRTSGGSYEQY
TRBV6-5 ASRVQGTDTQY
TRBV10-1 ASSDRAWGRTGELF
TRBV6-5 ASSKQNTYNSPLH
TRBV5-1 ASSRTGEGAEAF
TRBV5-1 ASSLMSGASEQY
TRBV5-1 ASSFETGTGADEQY
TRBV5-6 ASSLGQGGSPLH
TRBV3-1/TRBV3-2 ASSQGSLYEQY